Presented here are 10 T cell receptor beta chains from one specimen sequenced in a study of CD8+ T cells in alopecia areata (dated by TCRdb to the late 2010s). Reading the label with the study, this specimen's time point is: more than three weeks on oral tofacitinib. Interpreted using the paper, the treatment or condition label stands for: oral pan-JAK inhibitor, 5-10 mg twice daily. The library relied on the immunoSEQ multiplex PCR assay. RNA was extracted from all samples and reverse transcribed into cDNA as template for TCR sequencing. Entries here come from immuneACCESS through TCRdb and include only in-frame sequences with V and J called. Some clones fail to appear in such tables; in the studies checked, an unresolved V gene covers under half of the shortfall, and the cause of the remainder is unknown. This sample lists around 150,000 clones; 82% were detected once. Clones ranked in the top ten supply roughly 25% of the sample.

Sequenced material: CD8+ T cells sorted from blood, taken at week 4, from a patient treated with tofacitinib. The receptor source for this set is a human donor with alopecia areata.

The chain carries TRBV7-9 and TRBJ1-2, with D tentatively TRBD1 (5 bases). The CDR3 runs to 16 residues. Germline CDR1 is SEHNR and CDR2 is FQNEAQ (reference sequence). V was cut by 3 bases and J by 3 bases, with 17 bases left in between. The CDR3 region is CASSFRGGAIDYGYTF. The CDR3 DNA is TGTGCCAGCAGCTTCCGAGGAGGGGCAATCGACTATGGCTACACCTTC. Drawing the rest from reference TRBV7-9 and TRBJ1-2, the complete variable domain is DTGVSQNPRHKITKRGQNVTFRCDPISEHNRLYWYRQTLGQGPEFLTYFQNEAQLEKSRLLSDRFSAERPKGSFSTLEIQRTEQGDSAMYLCASSFRGGAIDYGYTFGSGTRLTVV.

This chain uses TRBV6-5 with TRBJ1-6; D not resolved. The CDR3 runs to 13 residues. CDR1 is MNHEY, CDR2 SVGAGI, per germline. V lost 0 bases and J lost 12, with 9 bases in between. This chain's CDR3 is CASSYSKAVPLHF. In DNA, the CDR3 is TGTGCCAGCAGTTACTCGAAGGCGGTACCCCTCCACTTT.

The chain has TRBV11-2 and TRBJ2-4; TRBD2 is a possible D gene (6 bases). CDR1 and CDR2 (germline): SGHAT, FQNNGV. The ends were cut back, 7 bases at V and 1 base at J, with 17 bases in the middle. The CDR3 consists of 16 residues. Here the CDR3 DNA reads TGTGCCAGCACCCAGCCCGGGGGAAGGGCCAAAAACATTCAGTACTTC. Residues: CASTQPGGRAKNIQYF. Combining the CDR3 with reference TRBV11-2 and TRBJ2-4 gives the whole variable domain EAGVAQSPRYKIIEKRQSVAFWCNPISGHATLYWYQQILGQGPKLLIQFQNNGVVDDSQLPKDRFSAERLKGVDSTLKIQPAKLEDSAVYLCASTQPGGRAKNIQYFGAGTRLSVL.

The rearrangement links TRBV30 to TRBJ2-7, with D uncertain. This CDR3 region has 13 residues. The germline V gene encodes CDR1 GTSNPN and CDR2 SVGIG (reference sequence). With 0 bases removed from V and 2 bases from J, the gap between germline ends came to 8 bases. CDR3 nucleotides: TGTGCCTGGAGTGTCACCAATCCCTACGAGCAGTACTTC. Translating it yields CAWSVTNPYEQYF.

The genes are TRBV29-1 and TRBJ2-5; D is ambiguous. The DNA end is a closer match to TRBJ2-7, so the J assignment may be wrong. This CDR3 is built from 12 residues. Germline lookup yields CDR1 SQVTM and CDR2 ANQGSEA. The CDR3 bases are TGCAGCGTTGGAAACGGCCCCTACGAGCAGTACTTC. As protein: CSVGNGPYEQYF.

V is TRBV19 and J is TRBJ2-5; 12 bases line up with TRBD1. The CDR3 loop spans 15 amino acids. CDR1 is LNHDA, CDR2 SQIVND, per germline (reference sequence). V shed 9 bases and J 5 bases; nucleotides not matched to a gene: 10. CDR3 in DNA: TGTGCCAGCAAAAGGGGACAGGGGGCTCCGGAGACCCAGTACTTC. Amino acids: CASKRGQGAPETQYF.

The sample holds one count of this clone. This chain links TRBV4-1 with TRBJ2-5; D unclear. The J call may be wrong; the DNA end is better matched by TRBJ2-7. Looked up from germline, CDR1 is MGHRA and CDR2 is YSYEKL. This CDR3 has 15 residues. In DNA form, the CDR3 reads TGCGCCAGCAGCCAAGAAATAGGCAGTTACTACGAGCAGTACTTC. This codes for CASSQEIGSYYEQYF.

The chain has TRBV7-8 and TRBJ2-3, with 10 bases identical to TRBD2. The CDR3 extends over 18 amino acids. The V segment lost 5 bases and the J segment 0 bases; nucleotides outside the gene matches: 11. Germline CDR1 is SGHVS and CDR2 is FQNEAQ. The CDR3 is CASSAGLAYITSTDTQYF. The CDR3 DNA reads as TGTGCCAGCAGCGCGGGACTAGCGTATATAACTAGCACAGATACGCAGTATTTT.

The chain employs TRBV19 and TRBJ1-5; 10 bases map to TRBD1. The V gene end was trimmed by 4 bases and the J gene end by 1 base; junction bases not matched to a gene: 1. The CDR3 is 15 residues long. Germline V gene lookup returns CDR1 LNHDA and CDR2 SQIVND (reference sequence). CDR3 loop: CASSTGQGSNQPQHF. The CDR3 nucleotides are TGTGCCAGTAGTACGGGACAGGGGAGCAATCAGCCCCAGCATTTT.

The chain links TRBV11-2 to TRBJ2-2; D is uncertain. The CDR3 is 15 amino acids. Germline lookup yields CDR1 SGHAT and CDR2 FQNNGV. The V end was cut by 2 bases, the J end by 1 base, with 8 bases between. CDR3 DNA sequence: TGTGCCAGCAGCTTAAGGGCCCTGAACACCGGGGAGCTGTTTTTT. Residues: CASSLRALNTGELFF.